This T cell receptor (beta chain) was recovered during a study of blood T cell repertoires in COVID-19. Study at large: There were acute and convalescent COVID-19 samples, and they came from the United States, Italy and Spain. Sources were T cells, B-cell-depleted T cells, or PBMCs; the material itself was cDNA or gDNA.

Clones were sequenced by immunoSEQ multiplex PCR, and TCRdb holds only the in-frame ones, with some missing. The data show some 390,000 clones, roughly nine tenths seen once. The ends lost 6 bases at V and 6 bases at J; junction bases unmatched: 7. Germline V CDR1 and CDR2: WSHSY, SAAADI. The CDR3 sequence is 14 residues long. The age range of participants was about 18 to 89 years, with residence in about two dozen US areas. Assignment of participants to cohorts was predicated upon participant-reported clinical history. This sequence originates from a man younger than 45 who had recovered from COVID-19. This chain connects TRBV10-2 to TRBJ2-7, with 11 bases identical to TRBD1. Sequenced material: PBMCs or T cells enriched from blood (not recorded which). CDR3: CASRWTGGAGEQYF. DNA of the CDR3: TGCGCCAGCAGGTGGACAGGGGGCGCGGGCGAGCAGTACTTC.